There are a few counts of the clone carrying this T cell receptor beta chain. Its specificity is unknown. The data stem from a study of blood T cells in healthy people across ages. General study findings and limits: Possibly confounding the expanded clonotype changes was the fact that donor CMV status was unknown. Both naive CD4+ cell counts and diversity were greater in long-lived donors than in aged donors.

The use of a sample-barcoded 5' primer and a J-beta primer mix characterized a second PCR of roughly 6 to 11 cycles. From each sample, at least 2.5 million paired-end reads containing CDR3 were obtained. TCRdb reprocessed the 5' RACE reads with MiXCR, giving one entry per CDR3 protein. The sample includes some 1 million distinct CDR3 sequences, 35% to 55% of them seen just once. The length of the CDR3 is 13 residues. Per the germline V gene, CDR1 is SGHTA and CDR2 is FQGNSA. J lost 2 bases, V lost 11 bases, and 2 bases had no gene match. This clonotype was obtained from a woman in her sixties or seventies in good health. V gene TRBV7-2 combines with J gene TRBJ2-6; 8 bases match TRBD2. Sequenced sample: blood. CDR3 sequence (DNA): TGTGCCGCCGGGGGGGCTGGGGCCAACGTCCTGACTTTC. Protein product: CAAGGAGANVLTF.